The 17 T cell receptor beta chains below come from one sample, sequenced in a study of cytomegalovirus exposure and HLA in healthy donors. Primers: 60 Vbeta forward and 13 Jbeta reverse. Profiled with immunoSEQ multiplex PCR; TCRdb holds only in-frame clones, not every one. There are around 60,000 clones in the sample, with less than 6% held by the top ten. The material sequenced was PBMCs. Every receptor here comes from a young man in good health and CMV-seropositive.

V is TRBV4-1 and J is TRBJ1-2, with unresolved D. The ends were cut back, 0 bases at V and 3 bases at J, with 11 bases in the middle. The CDR3 totals 15 residues. CDR1 is MGHRA and CDR2 is YSYEKL in the germline V gene. The CDR3 nucleotides read TGCGCCAGCAGCCAAGAGGAGGGAAATCACTATGGCTACACCTTC. Amino acid sequence: CASSQEEGNHYGYTF.

The rearrangement joins TRBV6-1 to TRBJ2-7; 9 positions match TRBD2. CDR1 is MNHNS and CDR2 is SASEGT in the germline V gene. V lost 6 bases and J lost 5; bases outside the gene matches: 5. This CDR3 region has 13 residues. CDR3 sequence reads: CASRIAGVHEQYF. CDR3 nucleotide sequence: TGTGCCAGCAGGATAGCGGGAGTCCACGAGCAGTACTTC.

The chain links TRBV6-1 to TRBJ2-7, with 11 bases that match TRBD1. Germline values: CDR1 MNHNS, CDR2 SASEGT. The CDR3 is 14 residues long. With 5 bases clipped from V and 3 bases from J, the junction kept 3 bases outside the gene matches. CDR3 residues: CASSSGTGGYEQYF. CDR3 DNA: TGTGCCAGCAGTTCCGGGACAGGGGGCTACGAGCAGTACTTC.

The chain combines TRBV11-3 with TRBJ2-3; tentatively, D is TRBD1 (6 bases). From germline, CDR1 is SGHNT and CDR2 YENEEA. The CDR3 extends over 16 amino acids. V lost 1 base, J lost 0 bases, and 11 bases lay in between. DNA for the CDR3: TGTGCCAGCAGCTTAGGGACAGCGCTAAGCACAGATACGCAGTATTTT. The encoded protein is CASSLGTALSTDTQYF.

CDR3 in amino acids: CASTARTDTQYF. Here the CDR3 DNA reads TGTGCCAGCACTGCGAGGACAGATACGCAGTATTTT. This chain links TRBV6-5 with TRBJ2-3; D is unclear. This CDR3 has 12 amino acids. Germline lookup yields CDR1 MNHEY and CDR2 SVGAGI. V lost 7 bases and J lost 3, with 8 bases in between.

V gene TRBV6-1 combines with J gene TRBJ2-1, with D possibly matching TRBD2 (5 bases). In germline, CDR1 is MNHNS, CDR2 SASEGT. V lost 8 bases and J 0 bases, leaving 14 bases between the germline ends. This CDR3 region has 15 residues. The CDR3 sequence: CASFPLGGSYNEQFF. CDR3 coding DNA: TGTGCCAGCTTCCCTCTAGGAGGCTCCTACAATGAGCAGTTCTTC.

The chain is built from TRBV4-1 and TRBJ2-1; the D gene is possibly TRBD2 (5 bases). The germline V and J ends were trimmed by 0 bases and 12 bases, with 12 bases remaining between them. The germline V gene has CDR1 MGHRA and CDR2 YSYEKL. This CDR3 region has 13 residues. This CDR3 is CASSQEDRRRQFF. Here the CDR3 DNA reads TGCGCCAGCAGCCAAGAAGACCGGAGGAGGCAGTTCTTC.

The chain recombines TRBV7-2 with TRBJ1-4; D remains unclear. CDR1 and CDR2 from the germline V gene are SGHTA and FQGNSA. V was trimmed by 1 base and J by 1 base, leaving 4 bases between them. The CDR3 has 14 residues. This CDR3 is CASSLGRTNEKLFF. For the CDR3, the DNA is TGTGCCAGCAGCTTAGGTCGAACTAATGAAAAACTGTTTTTT.

The genes are TRBV10-3 and TRBJ2-7, with D unclear. The V end lost 11 bases, the J end lost 2 bases, and 10 bases lay between the germline ends. This CDR3 is 11 amino acids long. In germline, CDR1 is ENHRY, CDR2 SYGVKD. CDR3 nucleotide sequence: TGTGCCTCACGGGTTGCCTACGAGCAGTACTTC. Amino acid sequence: CASRVAYEQYF.

V usage is TRBV15 and J usage is TRBJ2-7; weak D call: TRBD1 (5 bases). The V gene's germline CDR1 is LNHNV and CDR2 YYDKDF (reference sequence). The CDR3 is 13 amino acids. Trimming shortened V by 0 bases and J by 6 bases, and 9 bases separated the two germline ends. Written as DNA, the CDR3 is TGTGCCACCAGCAGAGACAGGGTTAGCGAGCAGTACTTC. Its translation is CATSRDRVSEQYF. Filled out from reference TRBV15 and TRBJ2-7, the complete variable domain reads DAMVIQNPRYQVTQFGKPVTLSCSQTLNHNVMYWYQQKSSQAPKLLFHYYDKDFNNEADTPDNFQSRRPNTSFCFLDIRSPGLGDTAMYLCATSRDRVSEQYFGPGTRLTVT.

This sequence joins TRBV28 and TRBJ1-2, with TRBD1 matching 7 bases. Germline V gene sequence: CDR1 MDHEN, CDR2 SYDVKM. V was clipped by 8 bases and J by 7 bases; unmatched bases: 7. The CDR3 extends over 12 amino acids. CDR3 region: CASFDRVGGYTF. In DNA form, the CDR3 reads TGTGCCAGCTTCGACAGGGTCGGTGGCTACACCTTC.

The rearrangement uses TRBV30 and TRBJ1-6; D is possibly TRBD1 (6 bases). Looked up from germline, CDR1 is GTSNPN and CDR2 is SVGIG (reference sequence). Trimming pared 2 bases from V and 4 bases from J, leaving 15 bases between. The CDR3 is 16 amino acids. The CDR3 DNA reads as TGTGCCTGGAGTAACAGGGACAACTTTTATAATTCACCCCTCCACTTT. This gives the protein CAWSNRDNFYNSPLHF.

V usage is TRBV11-2 and J usage is TRBJ2-1; 9 bases agree with TRBD2. Losses at the gene ends were 1 base for V and 5 bases for J; bases not matched to a gene: 6. The CDR3 length is 16 residues. Germline-derived CDR1 and CDR2 are SGHAT and FQNNGV. As DNA, the CDR3 is TGTGCCAGCAGCTTAGGGGGGACTAGCAGCAACAATGAGCAGTTCTTC. Its translation is CASSLGGTSSNNEQFF.

The chain combines TRBV4-1 with TRBJ1-3; unclear D gene. V lost 7 bases and J 0 bases, leaving 10 bases between the germline ends. Germline lookup yields CDR1 MGHRA and CDR2 YSYEKL. This CDR3 is 14 amino acids long. The CDR3 DNA reads as TGCGCCAGCACGGGTCGGGGCTCTGGAAACACCATATATTTT. This encodes CASTGRGSGNTIYF.

This chain connects TRBV27 to TRBJ2-1; 7 positions agree with TRBD2. V dropped 1 base and J dropped 4; count of bases not matched to a gene: 7. The CDR3 loop spans 16 amino acids. The germline CDR1 and CDR2 sequences are MNHEY and SMNVEV (reference sequence). The CDR3 nucleotides are TGTGCCAGCAGTTTATACGTCGGGAGGCATTACAATGAGCAGTTCTTC. Translated, it gives CASSLYVGRHYNEQFF.

This chain joins TRBV6-1 and TRBJ2-1; 10 positions match TRBD2. Germline trimming cut 4 bases from V and 5 bases from J; bases unmatched to any gene: 14. The CDR3 runs to 18 residues. The germline V gene has CDR1 MNHNS and CDR2 SASEGT. In nucleotides, the CDR3 is TGTGCCAGCAGTGCAAGACCCCCTAGCGGGGGCCTAGACAATGAGCAGTTCTTC. Protein product: CASSARPPSGGLDNEQFF.

The chain couples TRBV30 to TRBJ1-4; 7 bases map to TRBD1. Per germline, CDR1 GTSNPN and CDR2 SVGIG (reference sequence). CDR3 length: 15 amino acids. V dropped 8 bases and J dropped 7; count of bases not matched to a gene: 16. In DNA, the CDR3 is TGTGCCCGTGGTGGAGGGGGCGTTGGAAGTGAAAAACTGTTTTTT. Translating it yields CARGGGGVGSEKLFF. Combining the CDR3 with reference TRBV30 and TRBJ1-4 gives the whole variable domain SQTIHQWPATLVQPVGSPLSLECTVEGTSNPNLYWYRQAAGRGLQLLFYSVGIGQISSEVPQNLSASRPQDRQFILSSKKLLLSDSGFYLCARGGGGVGSEKLFFGSGTQLSVL.